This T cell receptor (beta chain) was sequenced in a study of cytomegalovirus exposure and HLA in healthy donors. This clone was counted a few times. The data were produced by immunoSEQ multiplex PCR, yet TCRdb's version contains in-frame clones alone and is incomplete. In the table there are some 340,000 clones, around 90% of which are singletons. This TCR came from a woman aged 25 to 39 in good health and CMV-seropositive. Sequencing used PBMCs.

DNA for the CDR3: TGTGCCAGCAGTGAAGAGGGCAGGGTGCCGGGCTACACCTTC. Translation: CASSEEGRVPGYTF. The chain combines TRBV6-1 with TRBJ1-2, with a possible D match to TRBD1 (5 bases). The V end was cut by 1 base, the J end by 8 bases, with 14 bases between. The CDR3 loop spans 14 amino acids. In germline, CDR1 is MNHNS, CDR2 SASEGT.